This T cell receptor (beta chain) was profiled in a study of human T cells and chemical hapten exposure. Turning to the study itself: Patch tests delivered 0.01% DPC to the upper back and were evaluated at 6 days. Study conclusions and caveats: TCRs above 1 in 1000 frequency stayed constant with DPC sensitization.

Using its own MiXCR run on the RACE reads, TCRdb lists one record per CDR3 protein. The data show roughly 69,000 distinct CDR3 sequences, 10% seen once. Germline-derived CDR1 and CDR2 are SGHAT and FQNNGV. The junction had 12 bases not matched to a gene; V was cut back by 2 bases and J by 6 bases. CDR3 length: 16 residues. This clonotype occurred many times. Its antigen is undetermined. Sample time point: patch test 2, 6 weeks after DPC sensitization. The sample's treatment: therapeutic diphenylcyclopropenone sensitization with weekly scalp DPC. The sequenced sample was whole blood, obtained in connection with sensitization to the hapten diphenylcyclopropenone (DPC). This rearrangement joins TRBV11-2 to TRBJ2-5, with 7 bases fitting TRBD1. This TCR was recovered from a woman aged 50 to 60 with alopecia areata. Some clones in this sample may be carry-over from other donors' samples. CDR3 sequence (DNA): TGTGCCAGCAGCTTATTACAGGGGCCCAGCGTGAAGACCCAGTACTTC. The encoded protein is CASSLLQGPSVKTQYF.